The entry below describes one T cell receptor beta chain. PCR amplification relied on 60 Vbeta primers (plus 13 Jbeta primers). Assay used: immunoSEQ multiplex PCR; TCRdb lists only in-frame clones, some missing. The sample gives approximately 160,000 clones, about four fifths of which show up once; approximately 1.5% is in the top ten. This sample was taken from a study of cytomegalovirus exposure and HLA in healthy donors. The CDR3 runs 15 residues. The trim removed 1 base at V and 5 bases at J, leaving 5 bases unmatched. Germline CDR1 is LGHNA and CDR2 is YNFKEQ. The chain uses TRBV4-2 and TRBJ2-7; 10 bases align to TRBD2. The clonotype was recovered from a male donor in good health and CMV-seronegative. The source material was PBMCs. CDR3 nucleotides: TGTGCCAGCAGCCAAGTACCTAGCGGGAGCGACGAGCAGTACTTC. Translation: CASSQVPSGSDEQYF.